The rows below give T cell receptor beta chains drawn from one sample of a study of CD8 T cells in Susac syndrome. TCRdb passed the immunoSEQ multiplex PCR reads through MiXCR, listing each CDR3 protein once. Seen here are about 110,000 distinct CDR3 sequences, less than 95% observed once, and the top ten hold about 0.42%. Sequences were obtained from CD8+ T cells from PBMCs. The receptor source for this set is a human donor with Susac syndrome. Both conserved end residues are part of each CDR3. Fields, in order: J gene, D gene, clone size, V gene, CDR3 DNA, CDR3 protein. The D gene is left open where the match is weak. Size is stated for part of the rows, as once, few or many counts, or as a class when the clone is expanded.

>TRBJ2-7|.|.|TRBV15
TGTGCCACCAGCCTTGGACGGACCTACGAGCAGTACTTC
CATSLGRTYEQYF
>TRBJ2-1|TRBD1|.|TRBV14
TGTGCCAGCAGCCCACTACCGGGACAGGGGCCAGAGGATGAGCAGTTCTTC
CASSPLPGQGPEDEQFF
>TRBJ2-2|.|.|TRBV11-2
TGTGCCAGCAGCTTCCGGGCCGGGGAGCTGTTTTTT
CASSFRAGELFF
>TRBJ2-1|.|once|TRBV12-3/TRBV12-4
TGTGCCAGCAGTTTAGCAGGGGGAAGCTACAATGAGCAGTTCTTC
CASSLAGGSYNEQFF
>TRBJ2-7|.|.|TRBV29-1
TGCAGCGCAGACGGACCGTCCTACGAGCAGTACTTC
CSADGPSYEQYF
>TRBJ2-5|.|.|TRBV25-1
TGTGCCAGCAGTGACCCAAGAGAGACCCAGTACTTC
CASSDPRETQYF
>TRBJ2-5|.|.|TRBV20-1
TGCAGTGCTAGAGAGGGCTACCTCGGGGCCCAGTACTTC
CSAREGYLGAQYF
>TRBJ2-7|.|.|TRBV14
TGTGCCAGCAGCATAGGCCGGGGGCGATCCTACGAGCAGTACTTC
CASSIGRGRSYEQYF
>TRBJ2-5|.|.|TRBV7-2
TGTGCCAGCAGCTTTCGCTACGGGAACGGAGAGACCCAGTACTTC
CASSFRYGNGETQYF
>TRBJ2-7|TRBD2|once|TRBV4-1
TGCGCCAGCAGCCACCTGACTAGCGGGACCTACGAGCAGTACTTC
CASSHLTSGTYEQYF
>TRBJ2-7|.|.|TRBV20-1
TGCAGTGCTAGAGATTTAGCAAACTCCTACGAGCAGTACTTC
CSARDLANSYEQYF
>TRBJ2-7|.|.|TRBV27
TGTGCCAGCAGTCAGGGGTTAAACGAGCAGTACTTC
CASSQGLNEQYF
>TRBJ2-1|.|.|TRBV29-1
TGCAGCGTTGAAGATGAGGGGCTTGAGCAGTTCTTC
CSVEDEGLEQFF
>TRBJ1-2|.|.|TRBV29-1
TGCAGCGCCAGGTCCCCCTATGGCTACACCTTC
CSARSPYGYTF
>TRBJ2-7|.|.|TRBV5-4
TGTGCCAGCAGCTTGTATCCAGGGGCCTACGAGCAGTACTTC
CASSLYPGAYEQYF
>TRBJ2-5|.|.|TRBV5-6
TGTGCCAGCAGCTCAGGGGTCCGGGAGACCCAGTACTTC
CASSSGVRETQYF
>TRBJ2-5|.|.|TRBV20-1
TGCAGTGCTAGAGCTCGGGGCCCCCAAGAGACCCAGTACTTC
CSARARGPQETQYF
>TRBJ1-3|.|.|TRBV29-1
TGCAGCGTTGAGAGGCAGAACTCTGGAAACACCATATATTTT
CSVERQNSGNTIYF
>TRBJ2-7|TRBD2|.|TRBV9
TGTGCCAGCAGCCCGGGGGGGTTCTCCTACGAGCAGTACTTC
CASSPGGFSYEQYF
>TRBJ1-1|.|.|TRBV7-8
TGTGCCAGCAGCTTTGCGGACGGAGTGAACACTGAAGCTTTCTTT
CASSFADGVNTEAFF
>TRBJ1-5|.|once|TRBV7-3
TGTGCCAGCAGCGTAGCCGGGACCGCGAGCAATCAGCCCCAGCATTTT
CASSVAGTASNQPQHF
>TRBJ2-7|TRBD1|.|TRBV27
TGTGCCAGCCGGGACAGGGGGCGCGGGAGCTCCTACGAGCAGTACTTC
CASRDRGRGSSYEQYF
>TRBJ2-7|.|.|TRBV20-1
TGCAGTGCTAGGGAACACTACGAGCAGTACTTC
CSAREHYEQYF
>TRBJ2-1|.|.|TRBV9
TGTGCCAGCAGCGTAGGGTCCGGGACGGGAAATGAGCAGTTCTTC
CASSVGSGTGNEQFF
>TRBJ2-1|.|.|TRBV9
TGTGCCAGCAGCTTGACACAACGAAATGAGCAGTTCTTC
CASSLTQRNEQFF
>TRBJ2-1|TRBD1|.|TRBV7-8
TGTGCCAGCAGCCCTTGGGACAGGGGGGACAATGAGCAGTTCTTC
CASSPWDRGDNEQFF
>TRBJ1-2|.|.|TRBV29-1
TGCAGCGTTGAAGAGCCGACAGGCGGCTATGGCTACACCTTC
CSVEEPTGGYGYTF
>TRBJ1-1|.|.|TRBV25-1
TGTGCCAGCAGTGCACGGGCAATGAACACTGAAGCTTTCTTT
CASSARAMNTEAFF
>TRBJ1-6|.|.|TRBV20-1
TGCAGTGCTAGAGGTCCGGTCTTAAGTAATTCACCCCTCCACTTT
CSARGPVLSNSPLHF
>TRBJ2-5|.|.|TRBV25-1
TGTGCCAGCAGTAATCGGGGACGCCAAGAGACCCAGTACTTC
CASSNRGRQETQYF
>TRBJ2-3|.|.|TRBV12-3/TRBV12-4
TGTGCCAGCAGTTTAGCGATCGGGGCAGATACGCAGTATTTT
CASSLAIGADTQYF
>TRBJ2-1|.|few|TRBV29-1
TGCAGCGTGGGGGTCAATGAGCAGTTCTTC
CSVGVNEQFF
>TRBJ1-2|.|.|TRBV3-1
TGTGCCAGCAGCCAAGGAAGGAGTTGGTGGGACGGTAACTATGGCTACACCTTC
CASSQGRSWWDGNYGYTF
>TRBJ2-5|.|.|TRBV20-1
TGCAGTGCTAGAGGGGAACAGACCAGTTCCTTGGAGACCCAGTACTTC
CSARGEQTSSLETQYF
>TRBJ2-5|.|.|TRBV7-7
TGTGCCAGCAGCCGCTATAGTGGGGAAGAGACCCAGTACTTC
CASSRYSGEETQYF
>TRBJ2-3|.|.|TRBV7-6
TGTGCCAGCAGCTTAGCGGGACCAGACACCTATACGCAGTATTTT
CASSLAGPDTYTQYF
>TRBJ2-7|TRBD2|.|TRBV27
TGTGCCAGCAGTTTGGGCGGGGGGGCAGTGCAGTACTTC
CASSLGGGAVQYF
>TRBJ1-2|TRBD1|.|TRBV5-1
TGCGCCAGCAGCCAAGGACAGGGTCCCACCTATGGCTACACCTTC
CASSQGQGPTYGYTF
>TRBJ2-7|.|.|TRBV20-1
TGCAGTGCCAGTACAGGGAATCCCCCCTACGAGCAGTACTTC
CSASTGNPPYEQYF
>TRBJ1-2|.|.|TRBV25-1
TGTGCCAGCAGTGAAGACTTTCGGAACTATGGCTACACCTTC
CASSEDFRNYGYTF
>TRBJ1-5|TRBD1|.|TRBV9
TGTGCCAGCAGCCCCCGGACAGGCCAGCCCCAGCATTTT
CASSPRTGQPQHF
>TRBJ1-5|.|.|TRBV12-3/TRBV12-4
TGTGCCAGCACCTTTGGTATAGGGGGGAATCAGCCCCAGCATTTT
CASTFGIGGNQPQHF
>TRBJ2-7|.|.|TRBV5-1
TGCGCCAGCAGCGCCCGACAAGGATCCTACGAGCAGTACTTC
CASSARQGSYEQYF
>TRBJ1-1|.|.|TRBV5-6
TGTGCCAGCAGCTTGGGCGGGACGGGGAACACTGAAGCTTTCTTT
CASSLGGTGNTEAFF
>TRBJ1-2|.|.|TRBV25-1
TGTGCCACCGCGAGGCCAGACTATGGCTACACCTTC
CATARPDYGYTF
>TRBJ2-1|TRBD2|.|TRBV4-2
TGTGCCAGCAGCCAAGAGGGCGGGGGGTTCTACAATGAGCAGTTCTTC
CASSQEGGGFYNEQFF
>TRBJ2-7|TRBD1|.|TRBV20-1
TGCAGTGCTAGAGACGGGACAGGGGGCGGGTACGAGCAGTACTTC
CSARDGTGGGYEQYF
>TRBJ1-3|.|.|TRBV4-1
TGCGCCAGCAGCCAGGGACGAGAGGGAAACACCATATATTTT
CASSQGREGNTIYF
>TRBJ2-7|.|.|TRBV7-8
TGTGCCAGCAGCTTAAAGGGACACCCTCAAGGCGAGCAGTACTTC
CASSLKGHPQGEQYF
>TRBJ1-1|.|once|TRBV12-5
TGTGCTAGTGGTTTTAAGGCCGGGACGAACACTGAAGCTTTCTTT
CASGFKAGTNTEAFF